One sample yielded the 5 T cell receptor beta chains listed below, sequenced in a study of T-cell memory formation after mild COVID-19. TCRdb re-analysed the 5' RACE reads in MiXCR, keeping a single row per CDR3 protein. The table has 550,000 to 700,000 distinct CDR3 sequences, about a sixth seen once. The sequencing input was PBMCs or a T cell subset sorted from them (not recorded which). These receptors originate from an adult woman who had mild COVID-19 (a few samples of this study predate the infection). Cell type and time point are not known.

The rearrangement links TRBV4-3 to TRBJ2-4; D is ambiguous. V lost 2 bases and J 0 bases, leaving 14 bases between the germline ends. Germline assignment: CDR1 LGHNA and CDR2 YSLEER. The CDR3 spans 17 residues. The CDR3 region is CASSQKWTREAKNIQYF. The CDR3 DNA sequence: TGCGCCAGCAGCCAAAAATGGACCCGAGAAGCCAAAAACATTCAGTACTTC.

The V gene is TRBV29-1, the J gene TRBJ2-7; TRBD1 aligns across 10 bases. The J segment lost 4 bases and the V segment lost 6 bases, leaving 9 bases of the junction unmatched. Germline V lookup: CDR1 SQVTM, CDR2 ANQGSEA. This CDR3 contains 14 residues. The chain's CDR3 is CSVVEGQGKYEQYF. In DNA, the CDR3 is TGCAGCGTGGTGGAGGGACAGGGGAAGTACGAGCAGTACTTC.

The V gene is TRBV29-1, the J gene TRBJ2-3; 11 bases match TRBD2. CDR3 size: 13 residues. Germline V gene lookup returns CDR1 SQVTM and CDR2 ANQGSEA. Trimming at V came to 6 bases and at J to 1 base, leaving 0 bases not matched to a gene. In nucleotides, the CDR3 is TGCAGCGTGACTAGCGGGGGCACAGATACGCAGTATTTT. The encoded protein is CSVTSGGTDTQYF.

This chain uses TRBV18 with TRBJ1-3, with D uncertain. CDR3 length: 16 residues. Germline V gene lookup returns CDR1 KGHSH and CDR2 LQKENI. The germline V and J ends were trimmed by 4 bases and 0 bases, with 13 bases remaining between them. This CDR3 reads CASSLKDASSGNTIYF. Here the CDR3 DNA reads TGTGCCAGCTCACTTAAGGACGCGAGCTCTGGAAACACCATATATTTT.

This clonotype was recorded a few times. The chain carries TRBV5-4 and TRBJ2-5; D could derive from TRBD1 or TRBD2 (5 bases each). The CDR3 is made up of 16 amino acids. V lost 3 bases, J lost 5 bases, and 20 bases lay in between. The V gene's germline CDR1 is SGHNT and CDR2 YYREEE (reference sequence). The chain's CDR3 is CASSSEQGGEGETQYF. The CDR3 DNA reads as TGTGCCAGCAGCTCTGAGCAGGGTGGAGAGGGGGAGACCCAGTACTTC.